This T cell receptor beta chain was retrieved from a study of blood T cell repertoires in COVID-19. Study at large: The cDNA or gDNA used as material had been derived from T cells, B-cell-depleted T cells, or PBMCs.

This table comes from immunoSEQ multiplex PCR, and its TCRdb copy is limited to in-frame clones, with some not included. In the table there are some 160,000 clones, over 75% of which are singletons. The sample comprised peripheral blood. The sequence was collected from a woman aged 55-69 years with active COVID-19.

CDR3 amino acids: CASSRGAGDEQYF. CDR3 DNA: TGTGCCAGTAGCAGGGGCGCCGGGGACGAGCAGTACTTC. The chain is built from TRBV19 and TRBJ2-7, with D possibly TRBD1 on 6 matching bases. CDR3 length equals 13 residues. Germline V gene lookup returns CDR1 LNHDA and CDR2 SQIVND (reference sequence). V was pared by 6 bases and J by 5 bases, with 14 bases between.